This T cell receptor beta chain is drawn from a study of PD-1 blockade in classical Hodgkin lymphoma. Study information: Nivolumab 3 mg/kg was given intravenously every 2 weeks.

Following autologous stem cell transplantation, relapse occurred in every patient, and exposure to brentuximab vedotin varied. Thawed PBMCs underwent magnetic negative selection to yield purified CD4+ T cells. Of note for this clone: Its target is not known.

The CDR3 sequence is 13 residues long. V gave up 4 bases and J gave up 0 bases, with 7 bases separating them. Looked up from germline, CDR1 is GTSNPN and CDR2 is SVGIG (reference sequence). Using immunoSEQ multiplex PCR, the repertoire was profiled, and TCRdb retains in-frame clones only, with some absent. The data hold more than 3,500 clones, with around 87% observed a single time. Study-wide results and limits: Newly diagnosed patients were reported to start with lower TCR diversity than healthy donors. Excluded were patients who started nivolumab under 1 year after ASCT, a group that had lower diversity.

The source was CD4+ T cells from blood, collected at baseline. The sequence was collected from a human donor with classical Hodgkin lymphoma. The chain links TRBV30 to TRBJ2-1; D not certain. The CDR3: CAWNPYSYNEQFF. The CDR3 DNA reads as TGTGCCTGGAATCCCTACTCCTACAATGAGCAGTTCTTC. The whole variable domain, filled in from reference TRBV30 and TRBJ2-1, reads SQTIHQWPATLVQPVGSPLSLECTVEGTSNPNLYWYRQAAGRGLQLLFYSVGIGQISSEVPQNLSASRPQDRQFILSSKKLLLSDSGFYLCAWNPYSYNEQFFGPGTRLTVL.